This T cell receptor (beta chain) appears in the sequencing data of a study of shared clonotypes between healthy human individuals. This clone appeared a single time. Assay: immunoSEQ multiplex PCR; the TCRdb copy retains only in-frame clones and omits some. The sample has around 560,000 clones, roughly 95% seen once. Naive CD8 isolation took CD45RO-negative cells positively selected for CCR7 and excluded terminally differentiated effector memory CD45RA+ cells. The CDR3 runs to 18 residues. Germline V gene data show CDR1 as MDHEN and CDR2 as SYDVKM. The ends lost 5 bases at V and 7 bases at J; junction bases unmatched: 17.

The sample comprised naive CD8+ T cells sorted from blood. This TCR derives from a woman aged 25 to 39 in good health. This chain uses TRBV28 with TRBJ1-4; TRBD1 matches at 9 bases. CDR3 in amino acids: CASSPRDRVFKGSEKLFF. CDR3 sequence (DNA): TGTGCCAGCAGTCCTCGGGACAGGGTGTTCAAGGGGAGTGAAAAACTGTTTTTT.